The sequence of this T cell receptor (beta chain) was determined in a study of technical replicates of blood from a handful of donors. Libraries were prepared by immunoSEQ multiplex PCR; TCRdb keeps only in-frame clonotypes and omits some of them. The sample consists of about 68,000 clones, about 97% of them appearing once. The V gene lost 0 bases and the J gene lost 2 bases, with 8 bases spanning the gap. CDR1 is SGHRS and CDR2 is YFSETQ in the germline V gene. This CDR3 has 15 residues. The chain joins TRBV5-1 to TRBJ1-4; D is perhaps TRBD1 (5 bases). Input material: T cells isolated from PBMCs. The TCR sequence derives from a human donor in good health. CDR3 nucleotide sequence: TGCGCCAGCAGCTTGGCCGGGGGGACTAATGAAAAACTGTTTTTT. Translation: CASSLAGGTNEKLFF. The entire variable domain, with the rest obtained from reference TRBV5-1 and TRBJ1-4, is as follows: KAGVTQTPRYLIKTRGQQVTLSCSPISGHRSVSWYQQTPGQGLQFLFEYFSETQRNKGNFPGRFSGRQFSNSRSEMNVSTLELGDSALYLCASSLAGGTNEKLFFGSGTQLSVL.